This T cell receptor beta chain was recorded in a study of blood T cell repertoires in COVID-19. Assay used: immunoSEQ multiplex PCR; TCRdb lists only in-frame clones, some missing. Of about 170,000 clones in the sample, less than 90% were seen once. This sequence originates from a man aged 60-69 years with acute or convalescent COVID-19. Sequenced input: peripheral blood.

The CDR3 loop is CASTPGVNTEAFF. CDR3 DNA sequence: TGTGCCAGCACCCCAGGGGTGAACACTGAAGCTTTCTTT. J is TRBJ1-1 and V is TRBV7-2; perhaps TRBD1 as D (6 bases). The CDR3 has 13 amino acids. Germline CDR1 is SGHTA and CDR2 is FQGNSA. V lost 7 bases and J lost 0, with 9 bases in between.